The source of this T cell receptor beta chain is a study of T cell clones after liver transplantation. Study overall: TCRbeta sequencing after a pre-transplant mixed lymphocyte reaction identified graft-donor-reactive clones, later tracked in post-transplant blood.

CD3+CD4+ and CD3+CD8+ cells were FACS-sorted from thawed unstimulated PBMCs. Trimming cost V 5 bases and J 5 bases, with 10 bases left between them. Germline V gene sequence: CDR1 MNHNS, CDR2 SASEGT. The CDR3 is 13 amino acids. Sequencing used immunoSEQ multiplex PCR; TCRdb keeps in-frame clones, though not all of them. There are tens of thousands of clones in the sample; 60% to 75% occur only once, and roughly a tenth lies in the top ten. This chain links TRBV6-1 with TRBJ2-1; a weak D match, TRBD2 (5 bases). The receptor's source is a human patient who received a liver transplant. Some T cells may trace back to the graft donor. The sequences come from CD4+ T cells from blood, collected at the 22-month timepoint. This chain's CDR3 is CASSSSVNNEQFF. The CDR3 DNA is TGTGCCAGCAGTAGTAGCGTAAACAATGAGCAGTTCTTC.